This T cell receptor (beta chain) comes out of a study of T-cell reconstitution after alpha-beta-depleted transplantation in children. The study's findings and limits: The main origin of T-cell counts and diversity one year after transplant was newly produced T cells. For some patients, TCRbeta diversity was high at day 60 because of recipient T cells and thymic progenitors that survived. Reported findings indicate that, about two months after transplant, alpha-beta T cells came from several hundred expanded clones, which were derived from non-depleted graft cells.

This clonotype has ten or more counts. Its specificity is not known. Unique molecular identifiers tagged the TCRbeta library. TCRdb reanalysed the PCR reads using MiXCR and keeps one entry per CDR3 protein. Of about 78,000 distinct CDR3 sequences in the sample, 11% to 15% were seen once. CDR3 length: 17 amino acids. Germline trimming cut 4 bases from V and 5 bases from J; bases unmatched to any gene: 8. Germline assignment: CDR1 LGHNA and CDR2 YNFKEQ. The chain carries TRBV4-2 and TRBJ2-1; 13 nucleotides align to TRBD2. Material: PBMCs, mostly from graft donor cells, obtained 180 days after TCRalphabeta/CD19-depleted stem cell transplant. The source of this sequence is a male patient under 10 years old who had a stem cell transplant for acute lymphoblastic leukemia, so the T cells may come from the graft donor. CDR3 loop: CASSRWGTSGIDNEQFF. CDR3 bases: TGTGCCAGCAGCCGCTGGGGGACTAGCGGGATTGACAATGAGCAGTTCTTC.